This T cell receptor beta chain was observed in a study of T cell responses to AZD1222 COVID-19 vaccine. Study-wide points: Targets within unmutated variant regions were reportedly found for nearly half of spike-specific TCRs. Vaccine-related CD4 TCRs covered spike, predominating at 160-218 and 743-854. At baseline, seropositivity was found in only 5 to 7 AZD1222 recipients.

The CDR3 extends over 17 amino acids. CDR1 and CDR2 from the germline V gene are KGHDR and SFDVKD. Unmatched junction bases numbered 15, after V lost 3 bases and J lost 8 bases. Assay: immunoSEQ multiplex PCR; the TCRdb copy retains only in-frame clones and omits some. The sample shows about 96,000 clones, 89% of them seen only once. Turning to this clone: The target antigen is unknown.

The sequences come from peripheral blood, collected on day 0 of AZD1222 vaccination. This sequence originates from an adult in good health. The chain has TRBV24-1 and TRBJ1-2; 9 bases line up with TRBD1. CDR3 in DNA: TGTGCCACCAGTGATCCTGACCTTGGATTGGACAGGGGCGGCTACACCTTC. The encoded protein is CATSDPDLGLDRGGYTF.